This T cell receptor (beta chain) was observed in a study of T cell repertoires in cytomegalovirus infection. The wider study: It was recently identified HLA-C-restricted and well-studied HLA-B-restricted CMV epitopes that the study used. Based on public TCR beta signatures, there were indications of CMV infection and of a matching HLA type.

Study observations and caveats: There were HLA-C-restricted CMV-specific TCR beta clonotypes dominating the ex vivo response.

A word on this clonotype: Its antigen is still unknown.

TCRdb redid the calling of the reads with MiXCR, one entry per CDR3 protein. Of about 830,000 distinct CDR3 sequences in the sample, around a third were seen once. CDR3 length: 14 residues. Germline CDR1 MGHDK, CDR2 SYGVNS. The ends lost 6 bases at V and 2 bases at J; junction bases unmatched: 7. The chain recombines TRBV25-1 with TRBJ2-7; 7 bases map to TRBD1. This clonotype originated in a human donor in good health (CMV status not recorded). Some clones in this sample may be carry-over from other donors' samples. The starting material was cultured CD8+ T cells from PBMCs, obtained from culture after CMV antigen stimulation. The CDR3 protein is CASRLDRFPYEQYF. In DNA form, the CDR3 reads TGTGCCAGCAGATTGGACAGGTTCCCCTACGAGCAGTACTTC.